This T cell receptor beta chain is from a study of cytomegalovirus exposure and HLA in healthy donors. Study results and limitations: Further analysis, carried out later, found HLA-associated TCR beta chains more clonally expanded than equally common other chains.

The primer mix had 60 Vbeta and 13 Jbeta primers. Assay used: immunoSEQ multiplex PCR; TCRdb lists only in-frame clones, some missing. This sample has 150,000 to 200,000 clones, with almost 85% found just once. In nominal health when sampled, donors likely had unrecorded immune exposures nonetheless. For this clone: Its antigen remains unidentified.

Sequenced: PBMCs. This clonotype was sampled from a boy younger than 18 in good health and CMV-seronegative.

CDR3 protein: CASSLLSSNQPQHF. The CDR3 DNA sequence: TGTGCCAGCAGTTTACTCTCGAGCAATCAGCCCCAGCATTTT. The chain employs TRBV27 and TRBJ1-5; D not resolved. CDR3 length equals 14 residues. V lost 2 bases and J lost 1, with 6 bases in between. Germline values: CDR1 MNHEY, CDR2 SMNVEV (reference sequence).